A selection of T cell receptor beta chains follows, all from one sample in a study of blood T cell repertoires in COVID-19. Produced via immunoSEQ multiplex PCR; TCRdb's table is partial and in-frame only. The repertoire holds fewer than 200,000 clones, with 70% to 90% as singletons. Sequencing input: peripheral blood. The receptors shown here come from a woman aged 80 or over with COVID-19, enrolled during active disease. CDR3s include the opening cysteine and the closing phenylalanine or tryptophan. The D gene is left open where the match is weak. The listing skips clone size in some rows; elsewhere it reads once, few, many or a size class.

v_call: TRBV9
j_call: TRBJ1-1
clone_size: .
d_call: TRBD1
cdr3_aa: CASSVHLGGANTEAFF
cdr3_nt: TGTGCCAGCAGCGTTCATCTAGGGGGCGCGAACACTGAAGCTTTCTTT

v_call: TRBV9
j_call: TRBJ2-2
clone_size: .
d_call: TRBD2
cdr3_aa: CASSAGLAGDSGELFF
cdr3_nt: TGTGCCAGCAGCGCTGGGCTAGCGGGAGATTCCGGGGAGCTGTTTTTT

v_call: TRBV10-2
j_call: TRBJ1-4
clone_size: .
d_call: .
cdr3_aa: CASSESGGVEKLFF
cdr3_nt: TGCGCCAGCAGTGAGTCGGGAGGGGTTGAAAAACTGTTTTTT

v_call: TRBV6-5
j_call: TRBJ2-7
clone_size: .
d_call: TRBD1
cdr3_aa: CASSWDRGSPEEQYF
cdr3_nt: TGTGCCAGCAGTTGGGACAGGGGTTCCCCTGAGGAGCAGTACTTC

v_call: TRBV11-2
j_call: TRBJ2-3
clone_size: .
d_call: TRBD2
cdr3_aa: CASSQLAGWGTDTQYF
cdr3_nt: TGTGCCAGCAGCCAACTAGCGGGATGGGGCACAGATACGCAGTATTTT

v_call: TRBV11-1
j_call: TRBJ1-5
clone_size: .
d_call: .
cdr3_aa: CASSWDKHQPQHF
cdr3_nt: TGTGCCAGCAGCTGGGACAAACATCAGCCCCAGCATTTT

v_call: TRBV4-3
j_call: TRBJ2-2
clone_size: .
d_call: TRBD2
cdr3_aa: CASRMGGSGTGELFF
cdr3_nt: TGCGCCAGCAGGATGGGCGGGAGTGGCACCGGGGAGCTGTTTTTT

v_call: TRBV7-8
j_call: TRBJ1-3
clone_size: .
d_call: .
cdr3_aa: CASSLTIPNTIYF
cdr3_nt: TGTGCCAGCAGCTTAACAATCCCCAACACCATATATTTT

v_call: TRBV28
j_call: TRBJ1-2
clone_size: .
d_call: .
cdr3_aa: CASSPQGPVYGYTF
cdr3_nt: TGTGCCAGCAGCCCACAGGGCCCGGTTTATGGCTACACCTTC

v_call: TRBV7-6
j_call: TRBJ2-3
clone_size: .
d_call: .
cdr3_aa: CASRQTGSTDTQYF
cdr3_nt: TGTGCCAGCAGGCAAACCGGGAGCACAGATACGCAGTATTTT

v_call: TRBV14
j_call: TRBJ1-6
clone_size: .
d_call: .
cdr3_aa: CASSQSGRSPLHF
cdr3_nt: TGTGCCAGCAGCCAATCAGGGCGTTCACCCCTCCACTTT

v_call: TRBV12-3/TRBV12-4
j_call: TRBJ1-2
clone_size: .
d_call: TRBD1
cdr3_aa: CASSPGTAYGYTF
cdr3_nt: TGTGCCAGCAGTCCCGGGACAGCCTATGGCTACACCTTC

v_call: TRBV6-2/TRBV6-3
j_call: TRBJ1-6
clone_size: .
d_call: TRBD1
cdr3_aa: CASSKRSGTGSDNSPLHF
cdr3_nt: TGTGCCAGCAGTAAGCGGTCCGGGACAGGGTCGGATAATTCACCCCTCCACTTT

v_call: TRBV6-5
j_call: TRBJ1-2
clone_size: once
d_call: .
cdr3_aa: CASSTHLQGRGYTF
cdr3_nt: TGTGCCAGCAGTACCCACCTACAGGGCCGGGGCTACACCTTC

v_call: TRBV18
j_call: TRBJ1-1
clone_size: .
d_call: .
cdr3_aa: CASSPPGPTEAFF
cdr3_nt: TGTGCCAGCTCACCACCGGGCCCAACTGAAGCTTTCTTT

v_call: TRBV14
j_call: TRBJ1-1
clone_size: .
d_call: .
cdr3_aa: CASSQSGVEAFF
cdr3_nt: TGTGCCAGCAGCCAATCGGGGGTTGAAGCTTTCTTT

v_call: TRBV5-4
j_call: TRBJ1-1
clone_size: .
d_call: TRBD1
cdr3_aa: CASSLDRRGAAEAFF
cdr3_nt: TGTGCCAGCAGCTTGGATCGCAGGGGGGCCGCTGAAGCTTTCTTT

v_call: TRBV10-3
j_call: TRBJ1-4
clone_size: once
d_call: .
cdr3_aa: CAISESVEEKLFF
cdr3_nt: TGTGCCATCAGTGAGTCGGTGGAGGAAAAACTGTTTTTT

v_call: TRBV18
j_call: TRBJ1-1
clone_size: .
d_call: TRBD1
cdr3_aa: CASSSRQGAATEAFF
cdr3_nt: TGTGCCAGCTCATCCCGACAGGGGGCGGCCACTGAAGCTTTCTTT

v_call: TRBV28
j_call: TRBJ2-7
clone_size: .
d_call: .
cdr3_aa: CASSLQGYEQYF
cdr3_nt: TGTGCCAGCAGTTTACAGGGGTACGAGCAGTACTTC

v_call: TRBV4-2
j_call: TRBJ2-5
clone_size: .
d_call: TRBD1
cdr3_aa: CASSRDRAETQYF
cdr3_nt: TGTGCCAGCAGCCGGGACAGGGCAGAGACCCAGTACTTC

v_call: TRBV6-6
j_call: TRBJ1-5
clone_size: few
d_call: .
cdr3_aa: CASSPGFQPQHF
cdr3_nt: TGTGCCAGCAGTCCAGGGTTTCAGCCCCAGCATTTT

v_call: TRBV11-2
j_call: TRBJ1-2
clone_size: .
d_call: TRBD1
cdr3_aa: CASSLAGQRGYTF
cdr3_nt: TGTGCCAGCAGCTTAGCGGGACAGAGGGGCTACACCTTC

v_call: TRBV3-1/TRBV3-2
j_call: TRBJ1-1
clone_size: once
d_call: TRBD1
cdr3_aa: CASSPSGGTEAFF
cdr3_nt: TGTGCCAGCAGCCCATCAGGGGGCACTGAAGCTTTCTTT

v_call: TRBV7-3
j_call: TRBJ2-1
clone_size: few
d_call: .
cdr3_aa: CASSLTGHEQFF
cdr3_nt: TGTGCCAGCAGCTTAACGGGCCATGAGCAGTTCTTC

v_call: TRBV2
j_call: TRBJ1-4
clone_size: .
d_call: .
cdr3_aa: CASSGGGVANEKLFF
cdr3_nt: TGTGCCAGCAGTGGCGGAGGCGTGGCTAATGAAAAACTGTTTTTT

v_call: TRBV2
j_call: TRBJ1-1
clone_size: .
d_call: TRBD1
cdr3_aa: CASSDSGQPFMNTEAFF
cdr3_nt: TGTGCCAGCAGCGACTCGGGACAGCCCTTTATGAACACTGAAGCTTTCTTT

v_call: TRBV27
j_call: TRBJ1-6
clone_size: .
d_call: TRBD1
cdr3_aa: CASKTGGVSPLHF
cdr3_nt: TGTGCCAGCAAAACAGGGGGCGTCTCACCCCTCCACTTT

v_call: TRBV7-3
j_call: TRBJ2-1
clone_size: .
d_call: TRBD2
cdr3_aa: CASSLVASGIYWEQFF
cdr3_nt: TGTGCCAGCAGCTTAGTGGCTAGCGGGATCTACTGGGAGCAGTTCTTC

v_call: TRBV11-1
j_call: TRBJ2-3
clone_size: .
d_call: TRBD1
cdr3_aa: CASSTLTGATDTQYF
cdr3_nt: TGTGCCAGCAGCACATTGACAGGGGCCACAGATACGCAGTATTTT

v_call: TRBV6-5
j_call: TRBJ2-2
clone_size: .
d_call: TRBD1
cdr3_aa: CASSTGQGGTGELFF
cdr3_nt: TGTGCCAGCAGTACCGGACAGGGGGGAACCGGGGAGCTGTTTTTT

v_call: TRBV5-1
j_call: TRBJ2-7
clone_size: .
d_call: TRBD2
cdr3_aa: CASSFGGSATYEQYF
cdr3_nt: TGCGCCAGCAGCTTCGGGGGGAGTGCCACCTACGAGCAGTACTTC

v_call: TRBV3-1/TRBV3-2
j_call: TRBJ2-3
clone_size: .
d_call: .
cdr3_aa: CASSQGLGGVSDTQYF
cdr3_nt: TGTGCCAGCAGCCAGGGCCTGGGGGGAGTTAGCGATACGCAGTATTTT

v_call: TRBV7-3
j_call: TRBJ2-5
clone_size: .
d_call: TRBD1
cdr3_aa: CASSIQGGETQYF
cdr3_nt: TGTGCCAGCAGCATACAGGGGGGAGAGACCCAGTACTTC

v_call: TRBV6-6
j_call: TRBJ1-1
clone_size: .
d_call: .
cdr3_aa: CASSYSSAGSDTEAFF
cdr3_nt: TGTGCCAGCAGTTACTCGTCGGCAGGGTCGGACACTGAAGCTTTCTTT

v_call: TRBV10-3
j_call: TRBJ2-7
clone_size: .
d_call: TRBD2
cdr3_aa: CAISESRGLAGTYEQYF
cdr3_nt: TGTGCCATCAGTGAGTCCCGAGGACTAGCGGGAACCTACGAGCAGTACTTC

v_call: TRBV9
j_call: TRBJ2-3
clone_size: .
d_call: TRBD2
cdr3_aa: CASSVAVLASDTQYF
cdr3_nt: TGTGCCAGCAGCGTAGCCGTACTAGCGTCGGATACGCAGTATTTT

v_call: TRBV28
j_call: TRBJ2-6
clone_size: .
d_call: .
cdr3_aa: CASHGEARVRGANVLTF
cdr3_nt: TGTGCCAGTCATGGGGAGGCAAGGGTTCGGGGGGCCAACGTCCTGACTTTC

v_call: TRBV4-3
j_call: TRBJ2-5
clone_size: once
d_call: TRBD1
cdr3_aa: CASSQATGGYQETQYF
cdr3_nt: TGCGCCAGCAGCCAAGCGACAGGGGGGTACCAAGAGACCCAGTACTTC

v_call: TRBV7-2
j_call: TRBJ2-7
clone_size: .
d_call: TRBD2
cdr3_aa: CASSFGLAGPSYEQYF
cdr3_nt: TGTGCCAGCAGCTTCGGACTAGCGGGACCCTCCTACGAGCAGTACTTC

v_call: TRBV5-1
j_call: TRBJ1-6
clone_size: .
d_call: .
cdr3_aa: CASSLGPGQNSPLHF
cdr3_nt: TGCGCCAGCAGCTTGGGGCCAGGGCAGAATTCACCCCTCCACTTT

v_call: TRBV7-2
j_call: TRBJ1-6
clone_size: .
d_call: .
cdr3_aa: CASSLDLGDSPLHF
cdr3_nt: TGTGCCAGCAGCTTAGACCTAGGGGATTCACCCCTCCACTTT

v_call: TRBV19
j_call: TRBJ2-2
clone_size: .
d_call: TRBD1
cdr3_aa: CASSLEGTGVPGELFF
cdr3_nt: TGTGCCAGTAGCTTAGAAGGGACAGGGGTTCCCGGGGAGCTGTTTTTT

v_call: TRBV7-2
j_call: TRBJ2-1
clone_size: .
d_call: .
cdr3_aa: CASSLFWAGQTYNEQFF
cdr3_nt: TGTGCCAGCAGCTTATTTTGGGCGGGACAGACCTACAATGAGCAGTTCTTC

v_call: TRBV18
j_call: TRBJ2-1
clone_size: .
d_call: TRBD2
cdr3_aa: CASSPGPAGGLGSYNEQFF
cdr3_nt: TGTGCCAGCTCACCAGGCCCAGCGGGAGGCCTAGGCAGCTACAATGAGCAGTTCTTC

v_call: TRBV28
j_call: TRBJ1-4
clone_size: once
d_call: .
cdr3_aa: CASSPGTLRNEKLFF
cdr3_nt: TGTGCCAGCAGCCCCGGGACACTCCGTAATGAAAAACTGTTTTTT

v_call: TRBV6-1
j_call: TRBJ2-7
clone_size: .
d_call: TRBD2
cdr3_aa: CASSARMSGRGSYEQYF
cdr3_nt: TGTGCCAGCAGTGCTAGGATGAGCGGGAGAGGGTCCTACGAGCAGTACTTC

v_call: TRBV6-5
j_call: TRBJ1-4
clone_size: .
d_call: .
cdr3_aa: CASSYSKGVGGKLFF
cdr3_nt: TGTGCCAGCAGTTACTCGAAGGGGGTAGGAGGAAAACTGTTTTTT

v_call: TRBV5-1
j_call: TRBJ2-3
clone_size: .
d_call: TRBD2
cdr3_aa: CASSLAKLRLAGDRGTQYF
cdr3_nt: TGCGCCAGCAGCTTGGCCAAGCTACGACTAGCGGGAGATCGAGGTACGCAGTATTTT

v_call: TRBV25-1
j_call: TRBJ2-5
clone_size: .
d_call: .
cdr3_aa: CASSELQVLEETQYF
cdr3_nt: TGTGCCAGCAGTGAATTACAGGTCTTAGAAGAGACCCAGTACTTC

v_call: TRBV27
j_call: TRBJ2-1
clone_size: .
d_call: TRBD2
cdr3_aa: CASRPPAGGGGNEQFF
cdr3_nt: TGTGCCAGCAGGCCTCCGGCGGGGGGCGGAGGAAATGAGCAGTTCTTC

v_call: TRBV11-2
j_call: TRBJ1-5
clone_size: .
d_call: .
cdr3_aa: CASSLGGRGPQHF
cdr3_nt: TGTGCCAGCAGCTTAGGGGGGAGGGGGCCCCAGCATTTT

v_call: TRBV9
j_call: TRBJ1-3
clone_size: .
d_call: .
cdr3_aa: CASSADSPNSGNTIYF
cdr3_nt: TGTGCCAGCAGCGCGGACAGCCCGAACTCTGGAAACACCATATATTTT

v_call: TRBV6-2/TRBV6-3
j_call: TRBJ1-1
clone_size: once
d_call: .
cdr3_aa: CASSYVFQKTEAFF
cdr3_nt: TGTGCCAGCAGTTACGTTTTTCAGAAAACTGAAGCTTTCTTT